Listed below are T cell receptor beta chains from one sample, sequenced in a study of glioma-infiltrating T cells after dendritic cell vaccination. Here immunoSEQ multiplex PCR was the method, and the copy in TCRdb shows in-frame clones only, minus some. This sample has about 99,000 clones; around 80% occur once, and the top ten carry 4.5% to 5.5%. Here the sequenced sample was blood, taken after dendritic cell vaccination. These receptors came from a human donor with glioblastoma. Both conserved end residues are part of each CDR3. A D gene is named only where the DNA matches it firmly. Size is omitted from some rows. Given values are once, few, many or a class for expanded clones.

abundance	v_gene	d_gene	j_gene	CDR3nt	CDR3aa
few	TRBV18	.	TRBJ2-7	TGTGCCAGCTCACCTGCGAGCGCGAGCTACGAGCAGTACTTC	CASSPASASYEQYF
.	TRBV5-1	TRBD2	TRBJ2-7	TGCGCCAGCAGCCCCTTGTCGGGAGGGCCCGGCGAGCAGTACTTC	CASSPLSGGPGEQYF
.	TRBV2	.	TRBJ2-1	TGTGCCAGCAGCTATTACAATGAGCAGTTCTTC	CASSYYNEQFF
.	TRBV7-9	TRBD1	TRBJ1-1	TGTGCCAGCAGCGACGGGGACAGATACAACACTGAAGCTTTCTTT	CASSDGDRYNTEAFF
.	TRBV5-8	TRBD1	TRBJ1-2	TGTGCCAGCACGAGGTCAGGGGGCTATAACTATGGCTACACCTTC	CASTRSGGYNYGYTF
.	TRBV19	.	TRBJ2-1	TGTGCCACCGGCGGGATCCTGGGTTACAATGAGCAGTTCTTC	CATGGILGYNEQFF
once	TRBV18	.	TRBJ1-1	TGTGCCAGCTCACCGAGCTCGGGTATTAACACTGAAGCTTTCTTT	CASSPSSGINTEAFF
.	TRBV10-3	.	TRBJ2-7	TGTGCCATCACGGGGGACGGCGAGCAGTACTTC	CAITGDGEQYF
.	TRBV7-2	.	TRBJ1-6	TGTGCCAGCAGCCCGCGACGGACATCACCCCTCCACTTT	CASSPRRTSPLHF
.	TRBV27	.	TRBJ1-5	TGTGCCAGCAGTTTATTGGTCAGGGCGCGCCGGCAGCCCCAGCATTTT	CASSLLVRARRQPQHF
.	TRBV9	TRBD2	TRBJ2-7	TGTGCCAGCAGCGTAGGGATAGCGGGAGGGACTAAGCAGTACTTC	CASSVGIAGGTKQYF
.	TRBV6-1	TRBD1	TRBJ1-2	TGTGCCAGCAGTGAAGCTACGACAGGGGGCTATGGCTACACCTTC	CASSEATTGGYGYTF
.	TRBV10-2	TRBD2	TRBJ2-2	TGCGCCAGCAGCAAAACGGGACTAGCGGGAATGAACACCGGGGAGCTGTTTTTT	CASSKTGLAGMNTGELFF
.	TRBV30	TRBD1	TRBJ1-2	TGTGCCCGGCAGGCTAGGGGACAGGGACGTCATTTCGATGGCTACACCTTC	CARQARGQGRHFDGYTF
.	TRBV2	.	TRBJ1-1	TGTGCCAGCAGGGTTCAAGGGGCTAACACTGAAGCTTTCTTT	CASRVQGANTEAFF
.	TRBV7-9	TRBD1	TRBJ2-2	TGTGCCAGCAGCTTCCGGACAGGGGGCAACACCGGGGAGCTGTTTTTT	CASSFRTGGNTGELFF
.	TRBV19	.	TRBJ2-3	TGTGCCAGTAGTATGTGGCAGGGGCGGGATACGCAGTATTTT	CASSMWQGRDTQYF
.	TRBV7-9	.	TRBJ1-2	TGTGCCAGCAGCTTAGGACAGTCGGAGGGCTACACCTTC	CASSLGQSEGYTF
.	TRBV28	TRBD1	TRBJ2-5	TGTGCCAGCAGTCCGAGGACAGGGGCCCAAGAGACCCAGTACTTC	CASSPRTGAQETQYF
.	TRBV5-1	TRBD1	TRBJ1-1	TGCGCCAGCAGCTCGCGGACAGGGGGGACTGAAGCTTTCTTT	CASSSRTGGTEAFF
.	TRBV6-1	.	TRBJ1-1	TGTGCCAGCAGTCCGATTGAGGGGGTCAACACTGAAGCTTTCTTT	CASSPIEGVNTEAFF
.	TRBV19	.	TRBJ1-2	TGTGCCAGTAGTATAATCAGGGGCAGGTATGGCTACACCTTC	CASSIIRGRYGYTF
.	TRBV9	.	TRBJ2-2	TGTGCCAGCAGCGAAAAGCTACAGGGGAACACCGGGGAGCTGTTTTTT	CASSEKLQGNTGELFF
.	TRBV7-9	TRBD1	TRBJ1-2	TGTGCCAGCAGCTTAGCTCTAGGGGGCTACTATGGCTACACCTTC	CASSLALGGYYGYTF
.	TRBV18	TRBD2	TRBJ2-5	TGTGCCAGCTCACCACGGTCTAGCGGGGGTCAAGAGACCCAGTACTTC	CASSPRSSGGQETQYF
.	TRBV5-4	TRBD2	TRBJ2-1	TGTGCCAGCAGCTTGGCTAGCGGCCATAGCTCCTACAATGAGCAGTTCTTC	CASSLASGHSSYNEQFF
.	TRBV7-2	.	TRBJ2-3	TGTGCCAGCAGCTTAGTCGCAGATACGCAGTATTTT	CASSLVADTQYF
.	TRBV6-5	TRBD1	TRBJ1-2	TGTGCCAGCAGTTACACCACAGGGGCACCCGATGGCTACACCTTC	CASSYTTGAPDGYTF
.	TRBV18	.	TRBJ2-2	TGTGCCAGCTCCCCCGAGGCAGGGGCTGGCGGGGAGCTGTTTTTT	CASSPEAGAGGELFF